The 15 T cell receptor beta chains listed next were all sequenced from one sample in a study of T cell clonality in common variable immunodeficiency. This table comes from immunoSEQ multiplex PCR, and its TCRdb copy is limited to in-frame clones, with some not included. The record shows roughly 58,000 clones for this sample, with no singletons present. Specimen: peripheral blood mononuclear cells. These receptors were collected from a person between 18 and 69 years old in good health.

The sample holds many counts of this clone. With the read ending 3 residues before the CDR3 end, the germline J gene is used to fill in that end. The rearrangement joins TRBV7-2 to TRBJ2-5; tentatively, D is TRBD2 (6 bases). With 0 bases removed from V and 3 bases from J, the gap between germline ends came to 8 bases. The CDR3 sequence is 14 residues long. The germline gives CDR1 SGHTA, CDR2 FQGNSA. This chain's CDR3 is CASSLATGEETQYF. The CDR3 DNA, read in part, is TGTGCCAGCAGCTTAGCGACGGGGGAAGAGACC.

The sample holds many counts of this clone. The CDR3 reads CSARASPVRTEAFF. The DNA read from the CDR3 is TGCAGTGCTAGGGCCTCCCCCGTGAGGACTGAA. The gene calls are TRBV20-1 and TRBJ1-1; no clear D. The CDR3 end is not reached by the read, which stops 3 residues before it; the germline J gene fills it in. CDR1 DFQATT and CDR2 SNEGSKA come from the germline V gene (reference sequence). Deletions cut 3 bases from V and 5 bases from J, with 16 bases between. CDR3 length equals 14 residues.

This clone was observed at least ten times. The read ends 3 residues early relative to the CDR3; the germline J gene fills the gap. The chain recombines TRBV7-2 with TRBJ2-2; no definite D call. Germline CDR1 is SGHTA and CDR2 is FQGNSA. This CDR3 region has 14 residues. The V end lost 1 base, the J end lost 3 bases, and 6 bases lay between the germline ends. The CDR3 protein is CASSLGGHTGELFF. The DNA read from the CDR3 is TGTGCCAGCAGCTTAGGAGGCCACACCGGGGAG. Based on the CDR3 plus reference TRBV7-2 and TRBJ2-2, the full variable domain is GAGVSQSPSNKVTEKGKDVELRCDPISGHTALYWYRQSLGQGLEFLIYFQGNSAPDKSGLPSDRFSAERTGGSVSTLTIQRTQQEDSAVYLCASSLGGHTGELFFGEGSRLTVL.

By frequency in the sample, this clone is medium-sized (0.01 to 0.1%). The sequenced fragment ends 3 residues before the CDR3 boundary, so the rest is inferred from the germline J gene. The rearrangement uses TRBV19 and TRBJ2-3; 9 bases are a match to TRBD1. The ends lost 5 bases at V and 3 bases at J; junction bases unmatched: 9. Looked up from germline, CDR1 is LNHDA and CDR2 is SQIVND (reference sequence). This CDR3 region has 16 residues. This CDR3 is CASSAPPGQGTDTQYF. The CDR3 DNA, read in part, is TGTGCCAGTAGTGCTCCCCCGGGACAGGGAACAGATACG.

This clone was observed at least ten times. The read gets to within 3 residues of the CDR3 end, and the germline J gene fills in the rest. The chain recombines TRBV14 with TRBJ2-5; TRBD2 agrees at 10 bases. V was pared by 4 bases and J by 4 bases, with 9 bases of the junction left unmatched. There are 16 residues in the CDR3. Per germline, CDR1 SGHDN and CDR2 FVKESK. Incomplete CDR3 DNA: TGTGCCAGCAGCCCAATACTAGCGGGATTACGAGAGACC. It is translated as CASSPILAGLRET. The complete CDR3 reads CASSPILAGLRETQYF.

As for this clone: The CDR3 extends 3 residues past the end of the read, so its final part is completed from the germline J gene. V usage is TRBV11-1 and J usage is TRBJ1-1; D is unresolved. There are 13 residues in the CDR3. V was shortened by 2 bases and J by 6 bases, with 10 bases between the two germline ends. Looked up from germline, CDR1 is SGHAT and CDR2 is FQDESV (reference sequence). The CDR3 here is CASSLTGPPEAFF. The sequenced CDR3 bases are TGTGCCAGCAGCTTAACCGGTCCACCTGAA.

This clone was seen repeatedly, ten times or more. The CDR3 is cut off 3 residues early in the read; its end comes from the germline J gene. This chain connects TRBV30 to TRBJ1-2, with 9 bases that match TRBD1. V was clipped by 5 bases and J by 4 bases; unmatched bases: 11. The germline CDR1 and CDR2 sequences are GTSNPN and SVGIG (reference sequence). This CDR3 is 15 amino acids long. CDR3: CAWALLDRGLYGYTF. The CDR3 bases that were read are TGTGCCTGGGCTCTTTTGGACAGGGGTCTCTATGGC.

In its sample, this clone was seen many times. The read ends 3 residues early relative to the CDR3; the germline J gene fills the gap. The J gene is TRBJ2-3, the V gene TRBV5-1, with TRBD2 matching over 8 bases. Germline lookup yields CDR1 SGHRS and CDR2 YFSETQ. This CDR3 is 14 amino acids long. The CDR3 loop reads CASSPGGQQETQYF. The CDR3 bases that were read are TGCGCCAGCAGCCCGGGGGGGCAGCAAGAGACG.

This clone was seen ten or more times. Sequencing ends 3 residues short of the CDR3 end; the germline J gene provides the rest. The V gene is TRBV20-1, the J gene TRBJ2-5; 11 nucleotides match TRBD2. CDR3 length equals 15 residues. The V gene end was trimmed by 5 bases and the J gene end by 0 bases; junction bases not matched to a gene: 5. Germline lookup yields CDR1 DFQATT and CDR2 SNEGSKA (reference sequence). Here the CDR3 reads CSAERLAGYQETQYF. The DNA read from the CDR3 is TGCAGTGCTGAGCGACTAGCGGGGTACCAAGAGACC.

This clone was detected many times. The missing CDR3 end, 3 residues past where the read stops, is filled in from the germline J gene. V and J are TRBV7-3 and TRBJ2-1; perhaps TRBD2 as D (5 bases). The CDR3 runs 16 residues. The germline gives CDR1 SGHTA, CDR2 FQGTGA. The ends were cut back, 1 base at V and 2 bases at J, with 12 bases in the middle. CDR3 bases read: TGTGCCAGCAGCTTAATGTCTAGCTCTACCTACAATGAG. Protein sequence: CASSLMSSSTYNE. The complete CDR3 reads CASSLMSSSTYNEQFF.

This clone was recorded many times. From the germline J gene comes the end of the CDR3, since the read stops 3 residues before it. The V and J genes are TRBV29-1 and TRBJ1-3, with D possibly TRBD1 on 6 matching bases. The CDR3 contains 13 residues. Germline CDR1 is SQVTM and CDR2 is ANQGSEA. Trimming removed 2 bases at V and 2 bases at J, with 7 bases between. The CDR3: CSVEKGAGNTIYF. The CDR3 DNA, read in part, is TGCAGCGTTGAAAAGGGGGCTGGAAACACC.

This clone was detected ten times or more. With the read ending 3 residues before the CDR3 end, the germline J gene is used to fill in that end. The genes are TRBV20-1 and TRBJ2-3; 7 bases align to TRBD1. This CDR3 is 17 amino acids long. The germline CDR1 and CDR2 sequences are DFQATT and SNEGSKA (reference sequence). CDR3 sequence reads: CSAPNPGTGALVETQYF. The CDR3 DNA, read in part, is TGCAGTGCCCCCAACCCGGGCACAGGGGCATTGGTGGAGACG.

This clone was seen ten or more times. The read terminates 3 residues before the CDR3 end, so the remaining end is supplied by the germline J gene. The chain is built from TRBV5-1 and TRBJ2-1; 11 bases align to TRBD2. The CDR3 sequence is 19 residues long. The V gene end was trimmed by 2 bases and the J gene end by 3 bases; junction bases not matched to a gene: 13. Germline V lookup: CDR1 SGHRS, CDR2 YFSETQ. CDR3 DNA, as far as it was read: TGCGCCAGCAGCTTTTTGGGGCTAGCGGGAGGCGCATTCTACAATGAG. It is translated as CASSFLGLAGGAFYNE. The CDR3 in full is CASSFLGLAGGAFYNEQFF.

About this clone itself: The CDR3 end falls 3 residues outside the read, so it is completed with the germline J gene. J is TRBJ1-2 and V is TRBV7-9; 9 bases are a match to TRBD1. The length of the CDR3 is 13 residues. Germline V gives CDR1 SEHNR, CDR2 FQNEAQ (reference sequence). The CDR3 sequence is CASRQGAVDTYTF. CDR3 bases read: TGTGCCAGCAGACAGGGGGCTGTAGATACC.

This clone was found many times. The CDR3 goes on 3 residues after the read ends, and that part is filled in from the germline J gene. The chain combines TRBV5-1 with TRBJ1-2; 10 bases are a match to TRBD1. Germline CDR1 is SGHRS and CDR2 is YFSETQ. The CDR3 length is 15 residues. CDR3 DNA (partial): TGCGCCAGCAGCCTGGCCGGGACAGGGGTTCAGGGC. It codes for CASSLAGTGVQG. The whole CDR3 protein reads CASSLAGTGVQGYTF.